One and the same sample provided the 22 T cell receptor beta chains below, sequenced in a study of T cell repertoires in MIS-A myocarditis. Sequencing was performed with immunoSEQ multiplex PCR; in TCRdb, only in-frame clones are kept and a portion is missing. In the table there are 10,000 to 12,000 clones, 75% to 85% of which are singletons. Sequenced: right ventricle heart tissue obtained at autopsy. The receptors derive from a young man with fulminant myocarditis from multisystem inflammatory syndrome in adults (MIS-A) after COVID-19.

J is TRBJ2-7 and V is TRBV10-3, with D possibly TRBD2 on 5 matching bases. This CDR3 has 14 amino acids. V lost 10 bases to trimming and J lost 4 bases, with 20 bases between them. CDR1 and CDR2 (germline): ENHRY, SYGVKD. The CDR3 region has the DNA TGTGCCACCGTGAGGGAAGGGTCCGGATACGAGCAGTACTTC. Translated: CATVREGSGYEQYF.

The chain carries TRBV6-2 or TRBV6-3 and TRBJ2-7; D call uncertain. The ends were cut back, 3 bases at V and 2 bases at J, with 11 bases in the middle. The length of the CDR3 is 14 residues. Germline V gene data show CDR1 as MNHEY and CDR2 as SVGEGT. The CDR3 nucleotides read TGTGCCAGCAGTTATTACGAGGTCCCCTACGAGCAGTACTTC. Residues: CASSYYEVPYEQYF.

The chain couples TRBV7-9 to TRBJ2-7; tentative D call: TRBD1 (5 bases). The CDR3 length is 17 residues. Trimming left V 1 base short and J 0 bases short, with 16 bases between. Per germline, CDR1 SEHNR and CDR2 FQNEAQ (reference sequence). The CDR3 DNA reads as TGTGCCAGCAGCTTAGATTCCAGGGTCCCGAGCTCCTACGAGCAGTACTTC. It encodes CASSLDSRVPSSYEQYF.

The V and J genes are TRBV5-6 and TRBJ1-1; 10 nucleotides agree with TRBD1. V trimming: 3 bases; J trimming: 3 bases; junction bases outside the gene matches: 11. Germline values: CDR1 SGHDT, CDR2 YYEEEE. The CDR3 covers 17 residues. The CDR3 reads CASSSPGTGVDDTEAFF. The CDR3 DNA is TGTGCCAGCAGCTCCCCCGGGACAGGGGTAGACGACACTGAAGCTTTCTTT.

The chain recombines TRBV29-1 with TRBJ1-2; D not certain. V was pared by 4 bases and J by 3 bases, with 6 bases between. The CDR3 loop spans 11 amino acids. Germline assignment: CDR1 SQVTM and CDR2 ANQGSEA. The CDR3 DNA reads as TGCAGCGTTGCCCAGGACTATGGCTACACCTTC. Its protein product is CSVAQDYGYTF.

The gene calls are TRBV10-1 and TRBJ1-6; D gene ambiguous. Trimming removed 9 bases at V and 6 bases at J, with 15 bases between. The length of the CDR3 is 14 residues. The germline gives CDR1 WNHNN, CDR2 SYGVQD (reference sequence). This CDR3 is CARLDVRANSPLHF. The CDR3, as DNA: TGCGCCAGGCTGGACGTTCGGGCTAATTCACCCCTCCACTTT.

This sequence joins TRBV10-3 and TRBJ2-7, with 15 bases lining up with TRBD2. Germline assignment: CDR1 ENHRY and CDR2 SYGVKD. V lost 6 bases and J lost 13; bases outside the gene matches: 7. CDR3 length: 13 residues. The CDR3 region is CAIRGTSGGTTYF. The DNA for the CDR3 is TGTGCCATCAGGGGGACTAGCGGGGGGACCACTTACTTC.

The chain is built from TRBV19 and TRBJ1-1; 10 bases match TRBD1. CDR1 is LNHDA, CDR2 SQIVND, per germline (reference sequence). After removal of 5 bases from V and 6 bases from J, the junction contained 3 bases not matched to a gene. The CDR3 covers 13 residues. The CDR3 reads CASSAGTGAEAFF. The CDR3 nucleotides read TGTGCCAGTAGTGCCGGGACAGGGGCTGAAGCTTTCTTT.

The chain employs TRBV7-2 and TRBJ2-4; D possibly corresponds to TRBD1 (6 bases). There are 13 residues in the CDR3. With 6 bases removed from V and 8 bases from J, the gap between germline ends came to 14 bases. From germline, CDR1 is SGHTA and CDR2 FQGNSA. The CDR3 reads CASRRGQLDIQYF. The CDR3 DNA is TGTGCCAGCAGACGCGGACAGTTGGACATTCAGTACTTC.

The gene calls are TRBV19 and TRBJ1-1; tentatively, D is TRBD1 (6 bases). Germline V lookup: CDR1 LNHDA, CDR2 SQIVND (reference sequence). The CDR3 totals 15 residues. Trimming took 4 bases from V and 1 from J, leaving 13 bases between them. The DNA for the CDR3 is TGTGCCAGTAGTAGGGCGGCCAGGGGGAACACTGAAGCTTTCTTT. Amino acid sequence: CASSRAARGNTEAFF. The variable domain in full, with the rest retrieved from reference TRBV19 and TRBJ1-1, is DGGITQSPKYLFRKEGQNVTLSCEQNLNHDAMYWYRQDPGQGLRLIYYSQIVNDFQKGDIAEGYSVSREKKESFPLTVTSAQKNPTAFYLCASSRAARGNTEAFFGQGTRLTVV.

This chain uses TRBV7-8 with TRBJ2-7; 9 nucleotides line up with TRBD2. The CDR3 is 16 amino acids. Trimming removed 6 bases from V and 4 bases from J; junction bases left unmatched: 13. Per the germline V gene, CDR1 is SGHVS and CDR2 is FQNEAQ. For the CDR3, the DNA is TGTGCCAGCAGTTCGGGGGGGGCTAGCGGGATTTACGAGCAGTACTTC. Its protein product is CASSSGGASGIYEQYF.

This rearrangement joins TRBV20-1 to TRBJ1-5, with 8 bases matching TRBD1. V shed 3 bases, J shed 0 bases, and the junction held 13 bases outside the gene matches. Germline V gene data show CDR1 as DFQATT and CDR2 as SNEGSKA (reference sequence). This CDR3 has 18 amino acids. The CDR3: CSASLFTGGIYSNQPQHF. In DNA form, the CDR3 reads TGCAGTGCTAGTTTATTCACAGGGGGAATCTATAGCAATCAGCCCCAGCATTTT.

This clone was recorded a few times. The chain couples TRBV27 to TRBJ1-1; 7 bases line up with TRBD1. With 1 base clipped from V and 5 bases from J, the junction kept 16 bases outside the gene matches. This CDR3 has 18 amino acids. Germline CDR1 reads MNHEY; CDR2 reads SMNVEV (reference sequence). The CDR3 loop is CASSLFAGTAPAGTEAFF. In nucleotides, the CDR3 is TGTGCCAGCAGTTTATTCGCCGGGACAGCTCCCGCAGGAACTGAAGCTTTCTTT.

V and J are TRBV9 and TRBJ2-3; 11 positions match TRBD2. The V gene end was trimmed by 4 bases and the J gene end by 4 bases; junction bases not matched to a gene: 8. CDR1 and CDR2 from the germline V gene are SGDLS and YYNGEE. This CDR3 region has 16 residues. The CDR3 loop reads CASSPGTSGSADTQYF. The CDR3 nucleotides read TGTGCCAGCAGCCCTGGGACTAGCGGTTCCGCAGATACGCAGTATTTT.

The rearrangement links TRBV29-1 to TRBJ2-7, with 7 positions matching TRBD2. Per the germline V gene, CDR1 is SQVTM and CDR2 is ANQGSEA. The ends lost 6 bases at V and 0 bases at J; junction bases unmatched: 5. CDR3 length: 13 amino acids. The CDR3 sequence: CSVNLADSYEQYF. The DNA for the CDR3 is TGCAGCGTGAATCTAGCGGACTCCTACGAGCAGTACTTC.

J is TRBJ1-1 and V is TRBV13; no reliable D call. This CDR3 has 14 residues. Germline-derived CDR1 and CDR2 are PRHDT and FYEKMQ (reference sequence). Trimming cost V 5 bases and J 1 base, with 11 bases left between them. CDR3 DNA sequence: TGTGCCAGCAGCCCCCGACGGGCGAACACTGAAGCTTTCTTT. This sequence encodes CASSPRRANTEAFF.

The rearrangement uses TRBV6-2 or TRBV6-3 and TRBJ2-7; TRBD2 aligns across 10 bases. Germline V CDR1 and CDR2: MNHEY, SVGEGT. V shed 7 bases, J shed 0 bases, and the junction held 6 bases outside the gene matches. The CDR3 spans 15 residues. The CDR3 DNA is TGTGCCAGCAACCCGGGACTAGCGTACTCCTACGAGCAGTACTTC. As protein: CASNPGLAYSYEQYF.

The chain carries TRBV11-2 and TRBJ1-5, with D uncertain. The germline V and J ends were trimmed by 5 bases and 4 bases, with 18 bases remaining between them. There are 16 residues in the CDR3. Germline loops: CDR1 SGHAT, CDR2 FQNNGV. The CDR3 DNA reads TGTGCCAGCAGCAAAACCCTCGACATTTCGAATCAGCCCCAGCATTTT. It translates to CASSKTLDISNQPQHF.

The chain carries TRBV13 and TRBJ2-7; maybe TRBD2 (7 bases). Germline V CDR1 and CDR2: PRHDT, FYEKMQ (reference sequence). V was trimmed by 5 bases and J by 5 bases, leaving 16 bases between them. This CDR3 has 14 amino acids. The DNA for the CDR3 is TGTGCCAGCAGCCCCGGGGGGCGCAGCAACGAGCAGTACTTC. Amino acids: CASSPGGRSNEQYF.

The chain combines TRBV11-2 with TRBJ2-7; maybe TRBD1 (5 bases). The CDR3 has 15 residues. CDR1 is SGHAT, CDR2 FQNNGV, per germline. V lost 3 bases and J lost 6, with 18 bases in between. The CDR3 loop is CASSFDVSTGREQYF. CDR3 sequence (DNA): TGTGCCAGCAGCTTTGATGTTAGTACAGGCCGCGAGCAGTACTTC.

The chain links TRBV5-8 to TRBJ2-3; no definite D call. The V gene lost 0 bases and the J gene lost 0 bases, with 11 bases spanning the gap. There are 16 residues in the CDR3. The V gene's germline CDR1 is SGHTS and CDR2 YDEGEE. As DNA, the CDR3 is TGTGCCAGCAGCTTGGATTTTACCGCCAGCACAGATACGCAGTATTTT. Encoded protein: CASSLDFTASTDTQYF.

The chain employs TRBV5-6 and TRBJ1-2; no firm D call. This CDR3 has 13 amino acids. Germline V gene data show CDR1 as SGHDT and CDR2 as YYEEEE. Trimming shortened V by 4 bases and J by 5 bases, and 12 bases separated the two germline ends. CDR3 DNA: TGTGCCAGCAGCGAGTCCCGCCATTATGGCTACACCTTC. It is translated as CASSESRHYGYTF.